This T cell receptor (beta chain) came from a study of a mutant IDH1 vaccine in newly diagnosed glioma. Study at large: Commencement of vaccination occurred 4-6 weeks following radiotherapy alone, or concurrently with temozolomide cycles. Standard pretreatment was either radiotherapy, temozolomide, or, for most, radiochemotherapy with temozolomide.

The CDR3 spans 14 residues. Per the germline V gene, CDR1 is MGHRA and CDR2 is YSYEKL. Trimming stripped 1 base from V and 5 bases from J, with 11 bases between. Here immunoSEQ multiplex PCR was the method, and the copy in TCRdb shows in-frame clones only, minus some. The sample records 49,000 or so clones, over 75% being singletons. Time point: week 5, during vaccination. Vaccine doses each comprised 300 ug of mutant IDH1 20-mer peptide, with topical imiquimod. With regard to this clone: The target antigen is unknown.

The sequence was collected from a woman aged 40 to 50 with glioma. The material sequenced was PBMCs, taken from a glioma patient whose treatment included an IDH1 peptide vaccine. This chain joins TRBV4-1 and TRBJ1-1; weak D call: TRBD1 (6 bases). CDR3 amino acids: CASSQGGGRTEAFF. Here the CDR3 DNA reads TGCGCCAGCAGCCAAGGGGGGGGCCGAACTGAAGCTTTCTTT.